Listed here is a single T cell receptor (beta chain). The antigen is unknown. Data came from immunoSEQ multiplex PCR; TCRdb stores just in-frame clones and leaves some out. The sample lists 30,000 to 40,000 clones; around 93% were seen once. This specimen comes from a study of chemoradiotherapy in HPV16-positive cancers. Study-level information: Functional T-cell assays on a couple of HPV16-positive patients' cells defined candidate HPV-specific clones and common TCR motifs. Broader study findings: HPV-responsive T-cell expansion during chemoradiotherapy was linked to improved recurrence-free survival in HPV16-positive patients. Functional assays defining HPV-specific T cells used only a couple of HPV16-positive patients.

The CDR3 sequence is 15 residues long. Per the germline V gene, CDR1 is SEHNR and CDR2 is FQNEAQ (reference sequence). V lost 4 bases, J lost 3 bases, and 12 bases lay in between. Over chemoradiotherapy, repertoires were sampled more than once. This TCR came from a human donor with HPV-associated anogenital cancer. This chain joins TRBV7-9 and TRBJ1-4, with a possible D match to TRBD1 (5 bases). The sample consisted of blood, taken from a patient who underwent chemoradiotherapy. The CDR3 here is CASSSRAGSNEKLFF. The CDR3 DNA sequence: TGTGCCAGCAGCTCAAGGGCAGGGTCTAATGAAAAACTGTTTTTT.